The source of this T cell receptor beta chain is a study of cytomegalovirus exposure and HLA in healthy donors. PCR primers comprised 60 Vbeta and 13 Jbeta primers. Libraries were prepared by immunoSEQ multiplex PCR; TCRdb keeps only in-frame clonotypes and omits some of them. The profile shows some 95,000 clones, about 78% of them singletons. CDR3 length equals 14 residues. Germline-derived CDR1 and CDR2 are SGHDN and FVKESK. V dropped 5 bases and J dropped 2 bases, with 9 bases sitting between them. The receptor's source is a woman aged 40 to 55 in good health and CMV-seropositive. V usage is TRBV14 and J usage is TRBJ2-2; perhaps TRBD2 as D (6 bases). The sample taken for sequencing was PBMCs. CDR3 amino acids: CASSLGLNTGELFF. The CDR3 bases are TGTGCCAGCAGCTTGGGACTCAACACCGGGGAGCTGTTTTTT.